Each of the 30 T cell receptor beta chains below was sequenced from the same sample in a study of regulatory T cells in long-lasting Graves disease. As for time point: newly diagnosed GD, antithyroid drugs for less than 3 months. PBMCs were the source of the RNA used for TCR sequencing. Arm-PCR with iRepertoire HTBI primers amplified the CDR3 regions for these TCR beta libraries. TCRdb independently ran MiXCR on the multiplex PCR reads; one entry per CDR3 protein. The table shows 350,000 to 500,000 distinct CDR3 sequences, with roughly 15% occurring only once. These data were also filed under a second study, of T cells in Graves' hyperthyroidism and ophthalmopathy.

Here the sequenced sample was peripheral blood mononuclear cells (PBMCs), taken at new diagnosis, from a patient treated with antithyroid drugs. All receptors come from a woman in her 50s with Graves disease.

This clonotype occurred many times. The chain combines TRBV18 with TRBJ2-3, with unresolved D. With 2 bases removed from V and 5 bases from J, the gap between germline ends came to 5 bases. There are 12 residues in the CDR3. Germline V gives CDR1 KGHSH, CDR2 LQKENI. In DNA form, the CDR3 reads TGTGCCAGCTCACCAATGCTAGATACGCAGTATTTT. This sequence encodes CASSPMLDTQYF.

The CDR3 DNA is TGTGCCAGCAGCTACAGGCTGGATGAAAAACTGTTTTTT. Translated, it gives CASSYRLDEKLFF. The chain has TRBV7-9 and TRBJ1-4; D perhaps matches TRBD1 (5 bases). Germline values: CDR1 SEHNR, CDR2 FQNEAQ (reference sequence). The CDR3 is made up of 13 amino acids. The germline V and J ends were trimmed by 4 bases and 6 bases, with 9 bases remaining between them. The full variable domain, with the rest looked up from reference TRBV7-9 and TRBJ1-4, is DTGVSQNPRHKITKRGQNVTFRCDPISEHNRLYWYRQTLGQGPEFLTYFQNEAQLEKSRLLSDRFSAERPKGSFSTLEIQRTEQGDSAMYLCASSYRLDEKLFFGSGTQLSVL.

This clonotype was seen a handful of times. This chain uses TRBV24-1 with TRBJ2-7; perhaps TRBD1 as D (6 bases). CDR1 is KGHDR, CDR2 SFDVKD, per germline. This CDR3 contains 13 residues. Trimming took 5 bases from V and 3 from J, leaving 10 bases between them. CDR3 DNA sequence: TGTGCCACCAGTGTGGGACAATTCTACGAGCAGTACTTC. Amino acids: CATSVGQFYEQYF.

V gene TRBV12-3 or TRBV12-4 combines with J gene TRBJ2-5; D is perhaps TRBD1 (5 bases). This CDR3 contains 13 residues. Trimming took off 8 bases at V and 5 bases at J, with 15 bases between the two ends. The CDR3 here is CASGAQRWETQYF. DNA for the CDR3: TGTGCCAGCGGGGCCCAACGGTGGGAGACCCAGTACTTC.

Worth noting for this clonotype: Only one base separates this from a far larger clonotype, so it likely reflects a read error. The chain joins TRBV9 to TRBJ2-6; no clear D gene. The CDR3 extends over 15 amino acids. Germline CDR1 is SGDLS and CDR2 is YYNGEE. V was trimmed by 0 bases and J by 1 base, leaving 5 bases between them. CDR3 region: CASSVEGSGANVLTF. The CDR3 bases are TGTGCCAGCAGCGTAGAAGGGTCTGGGGCCAACGTCCTGACTTTC.

At least ten counts were recorded for this clonotype. The rearrangement links TRBV27 to TRBJ2-1, with 8 bases fitting TRBD2. Losses at the gene ends were 6 bases for V and 4 bases for J; bases not matched to a gene: 5. CDR1 and CDR2 (germline): MNHEY, SMNVEV (reference sequence). The CDR3 runs 14 residues. The CDR3 loop is CASRGLADYNEQFF. CDR3 DNA sequence: TGTGCCAGCAGAGGACTAGCAGATTACAATGAGCAGTTCTTC.

This clonotype was seen many times. V usage is TRBV10-3 and J usage is TRBJ2-7; 10 nucleotides agree with TRBD2. V lost 10 bases and J lost 5; bases outside the gene matches: 11. Per the germline V gene, CDR1 is ENHRY and CDR2 is SYGVKD. CDR3 length: 14 amino acids. Here the CDR3 reads CATRKAGGVDEQYF. DNA of the CDR3: TGTGCCACGCGGAAAGCGGGAGGGGTAGACGAGCAGTACTTC.

There are many counts of this clonotype. The chain uses TRBV18 and TRBJ2-2; 10 bases agree with TRBD2. Trimming cost V 1 base and J 6 bases; bases outside gene matches: 5. The CDR3 extends over 16 amino acids. CDR1 is KGHSH, CDR2 LQKENI, per germline. The CDR3 protein is CASSPRASGSPGELFF. In nucleotides, the CDR3 is TGTGCCAGCTCACCACGGGCTAGCGGGAGTCCCGGGGAGCTGTTTTTT.

This chain links TRBV30 with TRBJ2-7; 7 nucleotides agree with TRBD2. CDR3 size: 12 residues. Germline V gene data show CDR1 as GTSNPN and CDR2 as SVGIG (reference sequence). The trim removed 1 base at V and 6 bases at J, leaving 3 bases unmatched. The CDR3 bases are TGTGCCTGGAGTGGGGGGGGAGGCGAGCAGTACTTC. It codes for CAWSGGGGEQYF.

The table lists this clonotype with many counts. The gene calls are TRBV27 and TRBJ1-4; tentative D call: TRBD1 (6 bases). CDR3 length: 15 residues. The V gene lost 6 bases and the J gene lost 7 bases, with 18 bases spanning the gap. From germline, CDR1 is MNHEY and CDR2 SMNVEV (reference sequence). The CDR3 loop reads CASSRGGAWVEKLFF. The CDR3 DNA reads as TGTGCCAGCAGCCGGGGGGGGGCTTGGGTTGAAAAACTGTTTTTT.

V gene TRBV12-3 or TRBV12-4 combines with J gene TRBJ2-1; D gene ambiguous. Trimming left V 7 bases short and J 9 bases short, with 10 bases between. The CDR3 length is 11 residues. For the CDR3, the DNA is TGTGCCAGCACCACAAATGGTGAGCAGTTCTTC. Translated, it gives CASTTNGEQFF.

This clonotype was picked up many times. This rearrangement joins TRBV18 to TRBJ1-1; D remains unclear. CDR3 length: 15 amino acids. V lost 3 bases and J 13 bases, leaving 24 bases between the germline ends. CDR1 is KGHSH and CDR2 is LQKENI in the germline V gene. CDR3: CASSPSVDAAAELFF. Written as DNA, the CDR3 is TGTGCCAGCTCACCCAGCGTCGATGCGGCAGCGGAGCTTTTCTTT.

In its sample, this clonotype was seen many times. The J gene is TRBJ2-2, the V gene TRBV7-9, with a possible D match to TRBD2 (6 bases). Germline V gene sequence: CDR1 SEHNR, CDR2 FQNEAQ (reference sequence). The CDR3 is made up of 15 amino acids. V was pared by 8 bases and J by 5 bases, with 18 bases between. The CDR3, as DNA: TGTGCCAGCGACTTAGCGGAGGAGGGTACCGGGGAGCTGTTTTTT. It translates to CASDLAEEGTGELFF.

This clonotype has a count of ten or more. The chain has TRBV4-2 and TRBJ2-7; D possibly corresponds to TRBD2 (5 bases). V dropped 0 bases and J dropped 2 bases, with 14 bases sitting between them. Germline V gene sequence: CDR1 LGHNA, CDR2 YNFKEQ. The CDR3 consists of 16 residues. DNA of the CDR3: TGTGCCAGCAGCCAAGATCATGCGGCGGGTACCTACGAGCAGTACTTC. Translated, it gives CASSQDHAAGTYEQYF.

There are many counts of this clonotype. The chain recombines TRBV12-5 with TRBJ1-1; 7 bases match TRBD1. CDR1 and CDR2 (germline): LGHNT, FRNRAP. This CDR3 contains 15 residues. The trim removed 1 base at V and 5 bases at J, leaving 7 bases unmatched. As DNA, the CDR3 is TGTGCTAGTGGTTTGGCCGGGACAGCTTGGACTGAAGCTTTCTTT. Protein sequence: CASGLAGTAWTEAFF.

The rearrangement uses TRBV7-9 and TRBJ1-2, with D hard to call. Per the germline V gene, CDR1 is SEHNR and CDR2 is FQNEAQ (reference sequence). The CDR3 contains 16 residues. The V end was cut by 1 base, the J end by 0 bases, with 12 bases between. The CDR3 is CASSLGRGTANYGYTF. Here the CDR3 DNA reads TGTGCCAGCAGCTTAGGGCGGGGAACCGCTAACTATGGCTACACCTTC.

This clonotype was detected ten times or more. The gene calls are TRBV28 and TRBJ2-5; either TRBD1 or TRBD2 may fit D (5 bases each). CDR3 length: 13 residues. The V gene lost 6 bases and the J gene lost 3 bases, with 11 bases spanning the gap. The germline CDR1 and CDR2 sequences are MDHEN and SYDVKM. This CDR3 is CASSSGREETQYF. CDR3 sequence (DNA): TGTGCCAGCAGCTCGGGACGGGAAGAGACCCAGTACTTC.

As concerns this clonotype: This may be a read error, as it is one base from a much larger clone. It is likely a read error, because the conserved phenylalanine at the end of the CDR3 is missing. This chain uses TRBV4-1 with TRBJ1-5; D is unresolved. The germline CDR1 and CDR2 sequences are MGHRA and YSYEKL. This CDR3 comprises 12 residues. The V and J ends lost 0 bases and 7 bases respectively, with 4 bases between them. The CDR3 coding sequence is TGCGCCAGCAGCCAAGATAGCCAGCCCCAGCATTCT. As protein: CASSQDSQPQHS.

This clonotype was found many times. The chain has TRBV27 and TRBJ2-5; TRBD2 aligns across 9 bases. Germline assignment: CDR1 MNHEY and CDR2 SMNVEV (reference sequence). V lost 5 bases, J lost 7 bases, and 14 bases stayed unmatched. The CDR3 runs to 16 residues. CDR3 coding DNA: TGTGCCAGCAGTCCCGGACTAGCGAGCCTAAGGGGGACCCAGTACTTC. The encoded protein is CASSPGLASLRGTQYF.

CDR3 sequence reads: CASSGRTGGQPQHF. In nucleotides, the CDR3 is TGTGCCAGCAGTGGGAGGACCGGGGGTCAGCCCCAGCATTTT. The rearrangement uses TRBV2 and TRBJ1-5, with D perhaps TRBD1 (5 bases). This CDR3 is 14 amino acids long. Per germline, CDR1 SNHLY and CDR2 FYNNEI. Trimming removed 4 bases at V and 6 bases at J, with 13 bases between.

As for this clonotype: The junction shows a germline mismatch at one end, possibly a read error. V gene TRBV19 combines with J gene TRBJ2-1; 15 bases fit TRBD2. Germline V gives CDR1 LNHDA, CDR2 SQIVND (reference sequence). CDR3 length: 18 amino acids. The CDR3 DNA follows: TGTGCCAGTAGTATCGGACTAGCGGGAGGGAGCGCCTACAATGGGCAGTTCTTC. Translated: CASSIGLAGGSAYNGQFF.

This clonotype has ten or more counts. The chain links TRBV7-6 to TRBJ1-1; D is perhaps TRBD1 (6 bases). The CDR3 sequence is 14 residues long. The germline V gene has CDR1 SGHVS and CDR2 FNYEAQ. Trimming removed 5 bases at V and 2 bases at J, with 12 bases between. CDR3 sequence (DNA): TGTGCCAGCAGCGCGTTGGACAGAAACACTGAAGCTTTCTTT. Translating gives CASSALDRNTEAFF.

V is TRBV19 and J is TRBJ1-5; D may be TRBD1 (5 bases). Deletions cut 5 bases from V and 5 bases from J, with 16 bases between. The CDR3 loop spans 15 amino acids. Germline values: CDR1 LNHDA, CDR2 SQIVND (reference sequence). CDR3 amino acids: CASSQGGDLHQPQHF. Written as DNA, the CDR3 is TGTGCCAGTAGTCAAGGTGGGGACCTTCATCAGCCCCAGCATTTT. Filled out from reference TRBV19 and TRBJ1-5, the complete variable domain reads DGGITQSPKYLFRKEGQNVTLSCEQNLNHDAMYWYRQDPGQGLRLIYYSQIVNDFQKGDIAEGYSVSREKKESFPLTVTSAQKNPTAFYLCASSQGGDLHQPQHFGDGTRLSIL.

The chain combines TRBV5-4 with TRBJ1-2; TRBD1 matches at 7 bases. Germline V gene data show CDR1 as SGHNT and CDR2 as YYREEE (reference sequence). Unmatched junction bases numbered 11, after V lost 5 bases and J lost 4 bases. This CDR3 region has 15 residues. DNA for the CDR3: TGTGCCAGCAGTCGCGTCACAGGGGATGCCTATGGCTACACCTTC. As protein: CASSRVTGDAYGYTF.

The gene calls are TRBV28 and TRBJ1-5; no clear D. This CDR3 has 15 residues. The V and J ends lost 6 bases and 3 bases respectively, with 15 bases between them. Germline V gene sequence: CDR1 MDHEN, CDR2 SYDVKM. CDR3 residues: CASSSPGGLNQPQHF. CDR3 DNA: TGTGCCAGCAGCTCCCCTGGAGGACTCAATCAGCCCCAGCATTTT.

This clonotype was picked up many times. This chain connects TRBV12-3 or TRBV12-4 to TRBJ2-2; D remains unclear. This CDR3 region has 15 residues. Trimming shortened V by 5 bases and J by 5 bases, and 15 bases separated the two germline ends. The CDR3 spells CASSPSPGLTGELFF. Here the CDR3 DNA reads TGTGCCAGCAGTCCCAGCCCCGGTTTGACCGGGGAGCTGTTTTTT.

This chain uses TRBV5-1 with TRBJ2-2, with TRBD2 as a possible D gene (6 bases). The CDR3 is made up of 14 amino acids. The germline V gene encodes CDR1 SGHRS and CDR2 YFSETQ. V lost 3 bases, J lost 5 bases, and 11 bases lay in between. CDR3 residues: CASSSVADTGELFF. CDR3 in DNA: TGCGCCAGCAGCTCCGTAGCGGATACCGGGGAGCTGTTTTTT.

The chain recombines TRBV9 with TRBJ1-2; D gene unclear. Trimming removed 0 bases at V and 8 bases at J, with 11 bases between. This CDR3 contains 13 residues. Germline lookup yields CDR1 SGDLS and CDR2 YYNGEE. CDR3 sequence reads: CASSVALTGGYTF. In nucleotides, the CDR3 is TGTGCCAGCAGCGTAGCCCTAACTGGCGGCTACACCTTC.

The V call is TRBV28, the J call TRBJ1-1; D uncertain. Germline V CDR1 and CDR2: MDHEN, SYDVKM. V gave up 5 bases and J gave up 0 bases, with 13 bases separating them. The length of the CDR3 is 15 residues. CDR3 in DNA: TGTGCCAGCAGTACAGTCAGTATCATGAACACTGAAGCTTTCTTT. Translation gives CASSTVSIMNTEAFF.

This clonotype appeared many times. This sequence joins TRBV3-1 and TRBJ2-2, with D possibly matching TRBD2 (5 bases). V was shortened by 4 bases and J by 4 bases, with 16 bases between the two germline ends. Germline V CDR1 and CDR2: LGHDT, YNNKEL (reference sequence). This CDR3 comprises 16 residues. The CDR3 spells CASSPDFDYLTGELFF. The CDR3 DNA sequence: TGTGCCAGCAGCCCCGACTTCGACTACCTCACCGGGGAGCTGTTTTTT.